The 25 T cell receptor beta chains below come from one sample, sequenced in a study of blood T cell repertoires in COVID-19. The table came from immunoSEQ multiplex PCR; TCRdb's copy has only in-frame clones and leaves some out. There are tens of thousands of clones in the sample; around 75% occur only once, and 6.3% lies in the top ten. The sequenced sample consisted of peripheral blood. The receptors shown here come from a man in his 70s with COVID-19, enrolled during active disease.

This chain connects TRBV5-6 to TRBJ2-7, with D perhaps matching TRBD1 (7 bases). Germline CDR1 reads SGHDT; CDR2 reads YYEEEE. Trimming took off 1 base at V and 6 bases at J, with 17 bases between the two ends. This CDR3 has 15 amino acids. The CDR3 loop is CASSLNRGLPFEQYF. Written as DNA, the CDR3 is TGTGCCAGCAGCTTGAACAGGGGACTCCCTTTCGAGCAGTACTTC.

The chain links TRBV6-6 to TRBJ1-2; TRBD1 matches at 7 bases. The CDR3 runs 17 residues. Germline CDR1 and CDR2: MNHNY and SVGAGI (reference sequence). Losses at the gene ends were 5 bases for V and 7 bases for J; bases not matched to a gene: 19. CDR3 amino acids: CASSRRVPTGSMGGYTF. CDR3 nucleotide sequence: TGTGCCAGCAGTCGTCGCGTACCGACAGGGTCGATGGGTGGCTACACCTTC.

The chain joins TRBV3-1 (or the pseudogene TRBV3-2) to TRBJ2-1, with 7 bases identical to TRBD1. V shed 2 bases and J 6 bases; nucleotides not matched to a gene: 4. The germline CDR1 and CDR2 sequences are LGHDT and YNNKEL (reference sequence). The CDR3 runs 14 residues. As DNA, the CDR3 is TGTGCCAGCAGCCAATGGGGACAGCGCAATGAGCAGTTCTTC. Its protein product is CASSQWGQRNEQFF.

The chain employs TRBV11-3 and TRBJ1-1; D not certain. Germline V gives CDR1 SGHNT, CDR2 YENEEA. CDR3 length: 13 amino acids. V was trimmed by 4 bases and J by 1 base, leaving 7 bases between them. The CDR3 nucleotides read TGTGCCAGCAGCTCGACACAGAACACTGAAGCTTTCTTT. It codes for CASSSTQNTEAFF.

This clone was recorded a few times. The chain combines TRBV4-3 with TRBJ2-1, with TRBD1 as a possible D gene (8 bases). Germline V gives CDR1 LGHNA, CDR2 YSLEER. The germline V and J ends were trimmed by 1 base and 4 bases, with 23 bases remaining between them. This CDR3 comprises 19 residues. CDR3 amino acids: CASSQAGGQDDGGYNEQFF. As DNA, the CDR3 is TGCGCCAGCAGCCAAGCAGGGGGCCAGGATGACGGGGGGTACAATGAGCAGTTCTTC.

The chain has TRBV29-1 and TRBJ1-2, with D unclear. Germline lookup yields CDR1 SQVTM and CDR2 ANQGSEA. V was clipped by 7 bases and J by 2 bases, with 8 bases between them. The CDR3 totals 11 residues. The CDR3 bases are TGCAGCGGCGGGTTCAACTATGGCTACACCTTC. Translating it yields CSGGFNYGYTF.

The chain couples TRBV4-1 to TRBJ1-5; D not resolved. Germline V gives CDR1 MGHRA, CDR2 YSYEKL. V was trimmed by 0 bases and J by 7 bases, leaving 13 bases between them. The CDR3 sequence is 15 residues long. CDR3 sequence reads: CASSQDRQRGQPQHF. The CDR3 DNA reads as TGCGCCAGCAGCCAAGACAGGCAGCGGGGACAGCCCCAGCATTTT.

This clone was picked up a small number of times. V and J are TRBV10-2 and TRBJ1-1; no definite D call. From germline, CDR1 is WSHSY and CDR2 SAAADI. The germline V and J ends were trimmed by 2 bases and 10 bases, with 8 bases remaining between them. The CDR3 spans 11 residues. For the CDR3, the DNA is TGCGCCAGCAGTGAGGGGCTGGTAGCTTTCTTT. Encoded protein: CASSEGLVAFF.

The rearrangement uses TRBV7-6 and TRBJ2-2, with 9 positions matching TRBD1. This CDR3 region has 16 residues. Germline V gene sequence: CDR1 SGHVS, CDR2 FNYEAQ. V lost 5 bases, J lost 1 base, and 5 bases stayed unmatched. The DNA of the CDR3 is TGTGCCAGCAGCCAGCGGGGACAGGGGAACACCGGGGAGCTGTTTTTT. Its protein product is CASSQRGQGNTGELFF.

The gene calls are TRBV2 and TRBJ1-4; D may be TRBD1 (6 bases). There are 12 residues in the CDR3. CDR1 is SNHLY, CDR2 FYNNEI, per germline. With 8 bases removed from V and 5 bases from J, the gap between germline ends came to 9 bases. Here the CDR3 reads CASQGPNEKLFF. The CDR3 DNA is TGTGCCAGCCAGGGGCCGAATGAAAAACTGTTTTTT.

This clone was observed a single time. This chain links TRBV9 with TRBJ2-2, with D perhaps TRBD1 (6 bases). V lost 0 bases, J lost 6 bases, and 9 bases lay in between. From germline, CDR1 is SGDLS and CDR2 YYNGEE. This CDR3 is 14 amino acids long. CDR3 bases: TGTGCCAGCAGCGTAGGTACAGGGCCCGGGGAGCTGTTTTTT. Translated: CASSVGTGPGELFF.

The chain uses TRBV5-4 and TRBJ2-7, with D perhaps TRBD2 (5 bases). Per the germline V gene, CDR1 is SGHNT and CDR2 is YYREEE (reference sequence). Trimming pared 3 bases from V and 6 bases from J, leaving 16 bases between. There are 14 residues in the CDR3. CDR3 sequence reads: CASSSPGSRGEQYF. CDR3 DNA sequence: TGTGCCAGCAGCTCCCCGGGGTCACGGGGCGAGCAGTACTTC.

The rearrangement joins TRBV4-1 to TRBJ2-3; perhaps TRBD1 as D (6 bases). Trimming removed 0 bases from V and 0 bases from J, with 10 bases in between. Per germline, CDR1 MGHRA and CDR2 YSYEKL. The CDR3 contains 16 residues. The CDR3 bases are TGCGCCAGCAGCCAAGACCGACAGGCTAGCACAGATACGCAGTATTTT. The encoded protein is CASSQDRQASTDTQYF.

The chain links TRBV30 to TRBJ1-2; the D is unclear. The length of the CDR3 is 15 residues. CDR1 is GTSNPN and CDR2 is SVGIG in the germline V gene (reference sequence). V was pared by 2 bases and J by 4 bases, with 17 bases between. CDR3 bases: TGTGCCTGGAGTTCGACCGTGCGCCGGGGCTATGGCTACACCTTC. Amino acid sequence: CAWSSTVRRGYGYTF.

This chain uses TRBV5-4 with TRBJ1-4, with D possibly matching TRBD1 (6 bases). V gave up 4 bases and J gave up 0 bases, with 16 bases separating them. The CDR3 length is 17 residues. CDR1 is SGHNT and CDR2 is YYREEE in the germline V gene (reference sequence). The CDR3 bases are TGTGCCAGCAGCGCGACAGGAGGTAGCCCAACTAATGAAAAACTGTTTTTT. Protein sequence: CASSATGGSPTNEKLFF.

The chain uses TRBV9 and TRBJ2-1, with D perhaps matching TRBD2 (6 bases). This CDR3 has 16 residues. V was shortened by 2 bases and J by 8 bases, with 20 bases between the two germline ends. Per germline, CDR1 SGDLS and CDR2 YYNGEE. In DNA form, the CDR3 reads TGTGCCAGCAGCGTTGGGGGACTTTCCTGGTCCGATGAGCAGTTCTTC. Translated: CASSVGGLSWSDEQFF.

This chain links TRBV28 with TRBJ1-5; 9 bases fit TRBD1. The J segment lost 1 base and the V segment lost 4 bases, leaving 5 bases of the junction unmatched. This CDR3 has 16 residues. Germline CDR1 MDHEN, CDR2 SYDVKM. CDR3 amino acids: CASSSPGQGSNQPQHF. The DNA of the CDR3 is TGTGCCAGCAGTTCCCCTGGACAGGGGAGCAATCAGCCCCAGCATTTT.

The rearrangement joins TRBV24-1 to TRBJ2-5; 9 nucleotides match TRBD1. The germline CDR1 and CDR2 sequences are KGHDR and SFDVKD. Trimming removed 3 bases from V and 2 bases from J; junction bases left unmatched: 6. The CDR3 length is 16 residues. CDR3 residues: CATSDLTGGIQETQYF. As DNA, the CDR3 is TGTGCCACCAGTGATCTGACAGGGGGGATACAAGAGACCCAGTACTTC.

CDR3: CATSRDGGSTDTQYF. CDR3 sequence (DNA): TGTGCCACCAGCAGAGACGGCGGGAGCACAGATACGCAGTATTTT. The gene calls are TRBV15 and TRBJ2-3; tentatively, D is TRBD2 (5 bases). Germline V gives CDR1 LNHNV, CDR2 YYDKDF (reference sequence). This CDR3 contains 15 residues. V gave up 0 bases and J gave up 0 bases, with 7 bases separating them.

This clone was found once. The V gene is TRBV18, the J gene TRBJ1-1; perhaps TRBD1 as D (5 bases). The germline gives CDR1 KGHSH, CDR2 LQKENI. The CDR3 is 12 amino acids. Trimming stripped 3 bases from V and 9 bases from J, with 11 bases between. The CDR3 nucleotides read TGTGCCAGCTCACCCGAAGGGGTGCAAGCTTTCTTT. Protein sequence: CASSPEGVQAFF.

The chain recombines TRBV5-4 with TRBJ1-2, with 10 positions matching TRBD1. V was clipped by 5 bases and J by 5 bases; unmatched bases: 6. The CDR3 covers 14 residues. The germline V gene encodes CDR1 SGHNT and CDR2 YYREEE (reference sequence). This CDR3 is CASSGTGEVYGYTF. The CDR3 coding sequence is TGTGCCAGCAGTGGGACAGGGGAGGTTTATGGCTACACCTTC. The whole variable domain, remainder taken from reference TRBV5-4 and TRBJ1-2, is ETGVTQSPTHLIKTRGQQVTLRCSSQSGHNTVSWYQQALGQGPQFIFQYYREEENGRGNFPPRFSGLQFPNYSSELNVNALELDDSALYLCASSGTGEVYGYTFGSGTRLTVV.

CDR3 region: CASSSPGQGQETQYF. The CDR3, as DNA: TGTGCCAGCAGTTCCCCCGGACAGGGACAAGAGACCCAGTACTTC. The J gene is TRBJ2-5, the V gene TRBV28; TRBD1 aligns across 8 bases. Germline values: CDR1 MDHEN, CDR2 SYDVKM. The junction had 6 bases not matched to a gene; V was cut back by 4 bases and J by 2 bases. The CDR3 contains 15 residues. The whole variable domain, remainder taken from reference TRBV28 and TRBJ2-5, is DVKVTQSSRYLVKRTGEKVFLECVQDMDHENMFWYRQDPGLGLRLIYFSYDVKMKEKGDIPEGYSVSREKKERFSLILESASTNQTSMYLCASSSPGQGQETQYFGPGTRLLVL.

V and J are TRBV9 and TRBJ2-2; 7 bases map to TRBD2. This CDR3 comprises 16 residues. Germline CDR1 reads SGDLS; CDR2 reads YYNGEE. V dropped 0 bases and J dropped 2; count of bases not matched to a gene: 4. As DNA, the CDR3 is TGTGCCAGCAGCGTAGCAAAGCGGGGAAACACCGGGGAGCTGTTTTTT. Translation gives CASSVAKRGNTGELFF.

This sequence joins TRBV7-6 and TRBJ2-7, with 8 bases fitting TRBD1. The CDR3 length is 15 residues. CDR1 and CDR2 (germline): SGHVS, FNYEAQ. Trimming took 1 base from V and 2 from J; bases not matched to a gene: 4. In nucleotides, the CDR3 is TGTGCCAGCAGCTTAGGGGGGACAGGCACCTACGAGCAGTACTTC. It specifies CASSLGGTGTYEQYF.

The gene calls are TRBV30 and TRBJ2-7; 7 bases match TRBD2. The germline gives CDR1 GTSNPN, CDR2 SVGIG (reference sequence). The CDR3 runs 12 residues. The ends lost 2 bases at V and 6 bases at J; junction bases unmatched: 4. The CDR3 reads CAWSSAGTEQYF. CDR3 DNA sequence: TGTGCCTGGAGTTCAGCGGGGACCGAGCAGTACTTC.